The subject of this entry is one TCR beta chain. The junction differs from germline at one of its ends, possibly a read error. The sample originates from a study of radiation and T cells in renal cell carcinoma. The V gene's germline CDR1 is SGDLS and CDR2 YYNGEE. CDR3 length: 13 residues. Time point meaning: blood 4 weeks post-SBRT, at nephrectomy. Documented treatment: 15 Gy SBRT to primary tumor, nephrectomy 4 weeks later. Nephrectomy followed 15 Gy stereotactic body radiation by 4 weeks. This renal cell carcinoma was of the clear cell type. Produced via immunoSEQ multiplex PCR; TCRdb's table is partial and in-frame only. The data contain more than 120,000 clones, around nine tenths of them singletons.

The material was blood, obtained from a patient whose treatment included radiotherapy and nephrectomy. The chain is built from TRBV9 and TRBJ1-2; D uncertain. The receptor was derived from a woman aged 50 to 60 with renal cell carcinoma. The CDR3 reads CAGSVSWGRGYTF. CDR3 bases: TGTGCCGGCAGCGTATCATGGGGTCGAGGCTACACCTTC.